This TCR beta chain was sequenced for a study of blood T cell repertoires in COVID-19. Study summary: From T cells, B-cell-depleted T cells, or PBMCs came the material, which was cDNA or gDNA.

Germline V gene data show CDR1 as MNHNY and CDR2 as SVGAGI (reference sequence). The CDR3 covers 15 residues. V lost 2 bases to trimming and J lost 1 base; unmatched junction nucleotides: 1. Clones were sequenced by immunoSEQ multiplex PCR, and TCRdb holds only the in-frame ones, with some missing. This sample yields some 100,000 clones, of which 88% are seen a single time; 4.8% belongs to the top ten. This receptor was taken from a woman over 75 with active COVID-19. Sample: peripheral blood. The chain uses TRBV6-6 and TRBJ2-2; 7 positions agree with TRBD2. CDR3 sequence reads: CASSYPGGNTGELFF. CDR3 bases: TGTGCCAGCAGTTACCCGGGAGGGAACACCGGGGAGCTGTTTTTT.